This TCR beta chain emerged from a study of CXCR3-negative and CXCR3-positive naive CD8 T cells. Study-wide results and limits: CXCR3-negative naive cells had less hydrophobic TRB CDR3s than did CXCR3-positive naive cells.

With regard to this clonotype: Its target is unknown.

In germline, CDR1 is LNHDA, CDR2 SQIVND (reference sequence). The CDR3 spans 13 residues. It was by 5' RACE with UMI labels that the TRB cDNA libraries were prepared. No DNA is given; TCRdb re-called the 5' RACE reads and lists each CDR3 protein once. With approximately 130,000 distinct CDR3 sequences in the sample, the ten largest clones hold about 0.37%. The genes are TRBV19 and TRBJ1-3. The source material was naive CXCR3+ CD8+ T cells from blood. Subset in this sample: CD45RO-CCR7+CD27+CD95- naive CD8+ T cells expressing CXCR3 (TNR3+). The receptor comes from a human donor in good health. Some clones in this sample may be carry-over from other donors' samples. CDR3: CASMGGSGNTIYF.